Each of the 29 T cell receptor beta chains below was sequenced from the same sample in a study of liver allograft versus peripheral blood T cells. About the research overall: Peripheral blood of the recipients supplied T cell receptor repertoires that were compared with those in transplanted livers.

TCRdb itself ran the reads through MiXCR, one entry per CDR3 protein. This table holds about 9,000 distinct CDR3 sequences, approximately 16% found once. The receptors derive from a human patient who had a liver transplant. Some of the T cells may derive from the graft donor.

This clonotype is medium-sized. The J gene is TRBJ1-1, the V gene TRBV15; tentative D call: TRBD1 (6 bases). Trimming took off 1 base at V and 3 bases at J, with 18 bases between the two ends. Per the germline V gene, CDR1 is LNHNV and CDR2 is YYDKDF (reference sequence). This CDR3 has 17 residues. The CDR3 sequence: CATSRGGPRTADTEAFF. In nucleotides, the CDR3 is TGTGCCACCAGCAGAGGAGGCCCGCGGACAGCAGACACTGAAGCTTTCTTT.

This clonotype is labeled as medium-sized. V gene TRBV29-1 combines with J gene TRBJ2-1, with TRBD2 matching over 10 bases. Germline V gene data show CDR1 as SQVTM and CDR2 as ANQGSEA. V lost 4 bases, J lost 4 bases, and 10 bases stayed unmatched. CDR3 length: 16 amino acids. CDR3 DNA: TGCAGCGTTGTTTCGGCTAGCGGGAGTCATTACAATGAGCAGTTCTTC. Protein product: CSVVSASGSHYNEQFF.

The chain has TRBV6-1 and TRBJ2-5; no firm D call. Looked up from germline, CDR1 is MNHNS and CDR2 is SASEGT. The CDR3 has 14 residues. V gave up 11 bases and J gave up 5 bases, with 21 bases separating them. The CDR3, as DNA: TGTGCCTCCTTGGGAACAGACCCCGGGGAGACCCAGTACTTC. This translates into CASLGTDPGETQYF.

By sample fraction, this clonotype is medium-sized (0.01 to 0.1%). The chain recombines TRBV6-2 or TRBV6-3 with TRBJ2-1; D possibly matches TRBD1 or TRBD2 (5 bases each). Trimming removed 8 bases at V and 5 bases at J, with 13 bases between. The CDR3 extends over 13 amino acids. The germline gives CDR1 MNHEY, CDR2 SVGEGT. The CDR3 DNA sequence: TGTGCCAGCTACCGCAGAGGGGACAATGAGCAGTTCTTC. Amino acids: CASYRRGDNEQFF.

The rearrangement uses TRBV30 and TRBJ1-5, with TRBD1 matching over 8 bases. CDR3 length equals 14 residues. Germline V lookup: CDR1 GTSNPN, CDR2 SVGIG (reference sequence). CDR3 coding DNA: TGTGCTTTCAACCGGGACAGGAATGATCAGCCCCAGCATTTT. Translated, it gives CAFNRDRNDQPQHF.

This clonotype is medium-sized within its sample. The chain couples TRBV6-5 to TRBJ2-2; D may match TRBD1 or TRBD2 (6 bases each). Germline CDR1 MNHEY, CDR2 SVGAGI. The CDR3 sequence is 16 residues long. V lost 6 bases, J lost 3 bases, and 17 bases lay in between. The CDR3 bases are TGTGCCAGCAGCTCCCTAGTCGGGGGCCACACCGGGGAGCTGTTTTTT. It is translated as CASSSLVGGHTGELFF.

Turning to this clonotype: This may arise from a read error, as a much more abundant clone is one base away. The chain combines TRBV29-1 with TRBJ2-1, with TRBD1 matching over 8 bases. V shed 7 bases and J 10 bases; nucleotides not matched to a gene: 12. The CDR3 covers 13 residues. CDR1 is SQVTM, CDR2 ANQGSEA, per germline. CDR3 sequence reads: CSGGQGPPYEQFF. CDR3 DNA: TGCAGCGGCGGACAGGGTCCCCCCTACGAGCAGTTCTTC.

This clonotype is judged medium-sized (0.01 to 0.1%). This chain links TRBV27 with TRBJ2-7; D unclear. Germline V lookup: CDR1 MNHEY, CDR2 SMNVEV (reference sequence). Trimming removed 1 base at V and 2 bases at J, with 18 bases between. The CDR3 has 17 amino acids. This chain's CDR3 is CASSLYPPGGLTYEQYF. The CDR3 coding sequence is TGTGCCAGCAGTTTATATCCCCCCGGCGGCCTCACCTACGAGCAGTACTTC.

About this clonotype: A much more abundant neighbour one base away suggests this may be a read error. This sequence joins TRBV7-2 and TRBJ1-1; D remains unclear. CDR3 size: 14 residues. Per germline, CDR1 SGHTA and CDR2 FQGNSA. The CDR3 nucleotides read TGTGTCAGCAGCCGGACTTTGGGGAGCACTGAAGCTTTCTTT. It is translated as CVSSRTLGSTEAFF.

This clonotype has only a few counts. This sequence joins TRBV5-4 and TRBJ2-4; no definite D call. The length of the CDR3 is 15 residues. V gave up 3 bases and J gave up 5 bases, with 15 bases separating them. CDR1 SGHNT and CDR2 YYREEE come from the germline V gene (reference sequence). CDR3 region: CASSWAPAGENIQYF. The DNA for the CDR3 is TGTGCCAGCAGCTGGGCCCCGGCCGGCGAAAACATTCAGTACTTC.

This clonotype is medium-sized by share. This sequence joins TRBV29-1 and TRBJ1-3; tentatively, D is TRBD1 (5 bases). Trimming stripped 6 bases from V and 8 bases from J, with 14 bases between. The CDR3 is made up of 12 amino acids. CDR1 is SQVTM and CDR2 is ANQGSEA in the germline V gene. The CDR3 loop reads CSVDPQGHTIYF. CDR3 bases: TGCAGCGTAGACCCCCAGGGTCACACCATATATTTT.

This clonotype was counted a single time. The gene calls are TRBV20-1 and TRBJ2-5, with TRBD2 matching 10 bases. The CDR3 length is 16 residues. The germline V gene has CDR1 DFQATT and CDR2 SNEGSKA (reference sequence). J lost 3 bases, V lost 6 bases, and 13 bases had no gene match. The CDR3 loop is CSAKDQIAGGKETQYF. In DNA form, the CDR3 reads TGCAGTGCCAAAGATCAAATAGCGGGGGGTAAAGAGACCCAGTACTTC.

The chain couples TRBV20-1 to TRBJ1-2; D unresolved. The V end was cut by 6 bases, the J end by 2 bases, with 10 bases between. Germline CDR1 DFQATT, CDR2 SNEGSKA (reference sequence). The CDR3 runs 12 residues. In nucleotides, the CDR3 is TGCAGTGCCGGCGCGGGAAACTATGGCTACACCTTC. Translation gives CSAGAGNYGYTF.

In its sample, this clonotype is medium-sized. The genes are TRBV6-5 and TRBJ2-6; D possibly uses TRBD1 or TRBD2 (5 bases each). Trimming left V 4 bases short and J 4 bases short, with 11 bases between. Germline V CDR1 and CDR2: MNHEY, SVGAGI. There are 15 residues in the CDR3. As DNA, the CDR3 is TGTGCCAGCAGTTCCGGGGCGCAAGGGGCCAACGTCCTGACTTTC. Residues: CASSSGAQGANVLTF.

This chain links TRBV6-5 with TRBJ2-2; TRBD2 aligns across 10 bases. Germline V gives CDR1 MNHEY, CDR2 SVGAGI. The CDR3 is made up of 15 amino acids. The V and J ends lost 5 bases and 4 bases, in that order; junction bases with no gene match: 4. The CDR3 nucleotides are TGTGCCAGCAGTAGAAGACTAGCGGGCACCGGGGAGCTGTTTTTT. Translation gives CASSRRLAGTGELFF.

By share of the sample, this clonotype is medium-sized. This sequence joins TRBV6-6 and TRBJ1-2, with D possibly TRBD1 on 5 matching bases. CDR3 length: 13 residues. Trimming took off 0 bases at V and 8 bases at J, with 10 bases between the two ends. Germline values: CDR1 MNHNY, CDR2 SVGAGI (reference sequence). The CDR3: CASSYSPGDGYTF. The CDR3 bases are TGTGCCAGCAGTTACTCTCCCGGGGACGGCTACACCTTC.

By share of the sample, this clonotype is medium-sized (0.01 to 0.1%). V usage is TRBV18 and J usage is TRBJ1-4; a weak D match, TRBD1 (6 bases). Trimming shortened V by 8 bases and J by 5 bases, and 15 bases separated the two germline ends. This CDR3 has 14 residues. CDR1 KGHSH and CDR2 LQKENI come from the germline V gene. The chain's CDR3 is CASGTQGGNEKLFF. CDR3 DNA sequence: TGTGCCAGCGGCACACAGGGCGGGAATGAAAAACTGTTTTTT. Full variable domain (remainder filled in from reference TRBV18 and TRBJ1-4): NAGVMQNPRHLVRRRGQEARLRCSPMKGHSHVYWYRQLPEEGLKFMVYLQKENIIDESGMPKERFSAEFPKEGPSILRIQQVVRGDSAAYFCASGTQGGNEKLFFGSGTQLSVL.

This clonotype is medium-sized (0.01 to 0.1%). The chain is built from TRBV6-1 and TRBJ1-1; D perhaps matches TRBD1 (5 bases). CDR1 is MNHNS, CDR2 SASEGT, per germline. Trimming shortened V by 0 bases and J by 8 bases, and 10 bases separated the two germline ends. This CDR3 region has 13 residues. Written as DNA, the CDR3 is TGTGCCAGCAGTGAAGCGGGGGATTTAGAAGCTTTCTTT. Translating it yields CASSEAGDLEAFF.

This clonotype was picked up many times. The chain carries TRBV18 and TRBJ1-1; D is undetermined. The CDR3 consists of 12 residues. Between the trimmed V and J ends, which lost 2 bases and 5 bases, there was a span of 6 bases. Germline CDR1 and CDR2: KGHSH and LQKENI. The CDR3 here is CASSPVATEAFF. The CDR3 region has the DNA TGTGCCAGCTCACCAGTAGCTACTGAAGCTTTCTTT.

The chain links TRBV12-3 or TRBV12-4 to TRBJ1-5; D possibly corresponds to TRBD1 (5 bases). Between the trimmed V and J ends, which lost 3 bases and 0 bases, there was a span of 9 bases. The CDR3 is 15 residues long. The CDR3, as DNA: TGTGCCAGCAGTTTCAGGGCGGGTAGCAATCAGCCCCAGCATTTT. This codes for CASSFRAGSNQPQHF.

This clonotype showed up just once. A much bigger clone sits one base away, suggesting this may be a read error. J is TRBJ1-4 and V is TRBV7-9; D is ambiguous. The CDR3 spans 14 residues. From germline, CDR1 is SEHNR and CDR2 FQNEAQ (reference sequence). The CDR3 DNA is TGTGCCGGCAGCTTAGATAGACTTAATGAAAAACTGTTTTTT. Its protein product is CAGSLDRLNEKLFF.

This clonotype rates as medium-sized. J is TRBJ2-3 and V is TRBV7-2; 8 positions match TRBD2. V trimming: 5 bases; J trimming: 2 bases; junction bases outside the gene matches: 12. The CDR3 runs 17 residues. Germline V gene sequence: CDR1 SGHTA, CDR2 FQGNSA. This CDR3 reads CASSPGGRGGNTDTQYF. For the CDR3, the DNA is TGTGCCAGCAGCCCCGGCGGGCGCGGGGGGAACACAGATACGCAGTATTTT.

This clonotype is medium-sized. The J gene is TRBJ2-4, the V gene TRBV18; tentatively, D is TRBD1 or TRBD2 (5 bases each). The CDR3 is 14 amino acids. Germline-derived CDR1 and CDR2 are KGHSH and LQKENI. Trimming pared 1 base from V and 9 bases from J, leaving 13 bases between. The CDR3 DNA sequence: TGTGCCAGCTCACCACGGGACGGAGTTAGCATTCAGTACTTC. This sequence encodes CASSPRDGVSIQYF.

The rearrangement joins TRBV5-4 to TRBJ2-3, with 13 bases fitting TRBD2. The germline V gene encodes CDR1 SGHNT and CDR2 YYREEE (reference sequence). This CDR3 contains 19 residues. Trimming cost V 3 bases and J 4 bases; bases outside gene matches: 14. The CDR3 protein is CASSSRTSGGSATSDTQYF. CDR3 bases: TGTGCCAGCAGCTCGAGGACTAGCGGGGGTAGTGCCACGTCAGATACGCAGTATTTT. The whole variable domain, filled in from reference TRBV5-4 and TRBJ2-3, reads ETGVTQSPTHLIKTRGQQVTLRCSSQSGHNTVSWYQQALGQGPQFIFQYYREEENGRGNFPPRFSGLQFPNYSSELNVNALELDDSALYLCASSSRTSGGSATSDTQYFGPGTRLTVL.

This clonotype is labeled as medium-sized. This rearrangement joins TRBV5-6 to TRBJ2-7; 7 bases are shared with TRBD1. This CDR3 region has 14 residues. Germline-derived CDR1 and CDR2 are SGHDT and YYEEEE. V gave up 0 bases and J gave up 4 bases; unmatched junction bases: 4. This CDR3 reads CASSLVGGEYEQYF. CDR3 DNA sequence: TGTGCCAGCAGCTTGGTAGGGGGCGAGTACGAGCAGTACTTC.

By share, this clonotype counts as medium-sized. The chain has TRBV6-1 and TRBJ2-1; D ambiguous. The V end lost 2 bases, the J end lost 4 bases, and 6 bases lay between the germline ends. This CDR3 comprises 13 residues. Germline lookup yields CDR1 MNHNS and CDR2 SASEGT. The CDR3 sequence: CASSETFYNEQFF. CDR3 coding DNA: TGTGCCAGCAGTGAAACGTTTTACAATGAGCAGTTCTTC.

By proportion, this clonotype is medium-sized. The chain carries TRBV19 and TRBJ2-1; 8 bases align to TRBD2. Germline CDR1 is LNHDA and CDR2 is SQIVND (reference sequence). V lost 5 bases to trimming and J lost 3 bases; unmatched junction nucleotides: 6. The CDR3 contains 15 residues. The DNA of the CDR3 is TGTGCCAGTAGTCTTAGCGGGAACCTCTACAATGAGCAGTTCTTC. This codes for CASSLSGNLYNEQFF.

By share, this clonotype counts as medium-sized. DNA of the CDR3: TGTGCCACCAGCAGAGGGGGCGGAAAACTGTTTTTT. Translated, it gives CATSRGGGKLFF. The V and J genes are TRBV15 and TRBJ1-4; TRBD1 might be the D (5 bases). This CDR3 has 12 amino acids. Germline V gene data show CDR1 as LNHNV and CDR2 as YYDKDF (reference sequence). V was shortened by 1 base and J by 10 bases, with 7 bases between the two germline ends. Full variable domain (missing parts from reference TRBV15 and TRBJ1-4): DAMVIQNPRYQVTQFGKPVTLSCSQTLNHNVMYWYQQKSSQAPKLLFHYYDKDFNNEADTPDNFQSRRPNTSFCFLDIRSPGLGDTAMYLCATSRGGGKLFFGSGTQLSVL.

By share of the sample, this clonotype is medium-sized. The rearrangement joins TRBV10-3 to TRBJ2-7, with 8 bases lining up with TRBD1. With V trimmed by 7 bases and J by 6 bases, 8 bases remained unmatched. CDR1 is ENHRY and CDR2 is SYGVKD in the germline V gene. This CDR3 is 13 amino acids long. CDR3 residues: CAITADRGGEQYF. The CDR3 DNA reads as TGTGCCATCACCGCAGACAGGGGTGGCGAGCAGTACTTC.